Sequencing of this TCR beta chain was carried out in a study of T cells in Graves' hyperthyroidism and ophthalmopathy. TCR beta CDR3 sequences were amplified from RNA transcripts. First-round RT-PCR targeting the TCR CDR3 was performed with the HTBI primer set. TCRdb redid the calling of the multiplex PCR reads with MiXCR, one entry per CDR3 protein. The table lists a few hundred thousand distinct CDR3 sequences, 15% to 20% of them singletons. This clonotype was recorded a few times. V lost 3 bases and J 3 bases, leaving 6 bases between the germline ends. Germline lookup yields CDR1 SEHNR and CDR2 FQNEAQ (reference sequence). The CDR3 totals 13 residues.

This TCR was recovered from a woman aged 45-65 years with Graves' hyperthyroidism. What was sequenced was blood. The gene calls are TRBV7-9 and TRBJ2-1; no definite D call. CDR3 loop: CASSFTRYNEQFF. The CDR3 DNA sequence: TGTGCCAGCAGCTTCACACGCTACAATGAGCAGTTCTTC.